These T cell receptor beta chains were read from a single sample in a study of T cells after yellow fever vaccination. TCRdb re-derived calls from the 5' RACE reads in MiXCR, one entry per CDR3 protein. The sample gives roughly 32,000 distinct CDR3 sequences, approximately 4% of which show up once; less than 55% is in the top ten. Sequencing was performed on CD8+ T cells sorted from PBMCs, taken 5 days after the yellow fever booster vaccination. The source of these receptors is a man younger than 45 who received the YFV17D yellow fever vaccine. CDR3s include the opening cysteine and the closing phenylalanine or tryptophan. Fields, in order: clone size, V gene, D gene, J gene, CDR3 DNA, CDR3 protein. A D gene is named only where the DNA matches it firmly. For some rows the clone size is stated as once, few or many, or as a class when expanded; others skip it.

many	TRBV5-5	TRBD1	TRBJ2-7	TGTGCCAGCAGCTTGGAGGACAGAGGGGGCCCCTACGAGCAGTACTTC	CASSLEDRGGPYEQYF
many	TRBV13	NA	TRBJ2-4	TGTGCCAGCAGCCTCAATTCGGACAGGGAGGGCATTCAGTACTTC	CASSLNSDREGIQYF
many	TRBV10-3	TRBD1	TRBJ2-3	TGTGCCATCACCAAGACAGGGGCCACAGATACGCAGTATTTT	CAITKTGATDTQYF
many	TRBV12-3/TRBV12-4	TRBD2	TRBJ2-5	TGTGCCAGCACCGGGGGGGACCAAGAGACCCAGTACTTC	CASTGGDQETQYF
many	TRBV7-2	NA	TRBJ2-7	TGTGCCAGCAGCCCGTCCCGAGGGTACGAGCAGTACTTC	CASSPSRGYEQYF
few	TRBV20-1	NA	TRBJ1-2	TGCAGTGCTAGGGGCATCCAGCGGGAGTTCTATGGCTACACCTTC	CSARGIQREFYGYTF
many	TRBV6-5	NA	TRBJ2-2	TGTGCCAGCAGTTACGCGACCCCGGGACGAAACACCGGGGAGCTGTTTTTT	CASSYATPGRNTGELFF
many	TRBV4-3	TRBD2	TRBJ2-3	TGCGCCAGCAGCCAAAAACTAGCGGGAGAGTTAGATACGCAGTATTTT	CASSQKLAGELDTQYF
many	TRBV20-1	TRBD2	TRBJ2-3	TGCAGTGCTAGCCCGGGACTAGTCTCAGATACGCAGTATTTT	CSASPGLVSDTQYF
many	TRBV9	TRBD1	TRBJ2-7	TGTGCCAGCAGCTCATCGGGACAGGGTAGGGTCGAGCAGTACTTC	CASSSSGQGRVEQYF
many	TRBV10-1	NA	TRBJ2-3	TGCGCCAGCAGTGAGCGGGACCGGATAGATACGCAGTATTTT	CASSERDRIDTQYF
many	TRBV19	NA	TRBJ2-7	TGTGCCAGTAGGTCGCGCGGAAGCTACGAGCAGTACTTC	CASRSRGSYEQYF
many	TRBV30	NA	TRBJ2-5	TGTGCCTGGAGTGCTTCTCGGTTAGAGACCCAGTACTTC	CAWSASRLETQYF
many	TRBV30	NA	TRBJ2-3	TGTGCCTGGAACCGGGAACCGGGAGATACGCAGTATTTT	CAWNREPGDTQYF
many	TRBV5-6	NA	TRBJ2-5	TGTGCCAGCGCGACAGCCGGGGATCAGACCCAGTACTTC	CASATAGDQTQYF
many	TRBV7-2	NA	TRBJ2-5	TGTGCCAGCAGCTCGTGGACCCGCGAGGACCAAGAGACCCAGTACTTC	CASSSWTREDQETQYF
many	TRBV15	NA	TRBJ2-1	TGTGCCACCAGCAGAGAATGGTCAGGGGTCAATGAGCAGTTCTTC	CATSREWSGVNEQFF
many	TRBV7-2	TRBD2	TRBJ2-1	TGTGCCAGCAGCTTAGCGCCCCTAGCGGGAGTGGGTGAATACAATGAGCAGTTCTTC	CASSLAPLAGVGEYNEQFF
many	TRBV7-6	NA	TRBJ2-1	TGTGCCAGCAGCATAACCCGGGGGACCTACAATGAGCAGTTCTTC	CASSITRGTYNEQFF
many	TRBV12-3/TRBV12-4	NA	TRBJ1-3	TGTGCCAGCAGCCCCGTGAGCTCTGGAAACACCATATATTTT	CASSPVSSGNTIYF
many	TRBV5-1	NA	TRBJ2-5	TGCGCCAGCAGCCATGGACTGGATCAAGAGACCCAGTACTTC	CASSHGLDQETQYF
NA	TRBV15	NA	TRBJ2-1	TGTGCCACCAGCAGAGAAGGGGGGGTTCCCTATAATGAGCAGTTCTTC	CATSREGGVPYNEQFF
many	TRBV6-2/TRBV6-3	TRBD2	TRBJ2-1	TGTGCCAGCAGCGGACAGGTGGGACTAGCGGCCTCCTACAATGAGCAGTTCTTC	CASSGQVGLAASYNEQFF
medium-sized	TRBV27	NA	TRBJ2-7	TGTGCCAGCAGTTTTGGTCCATCCTACGAGCAGTACTTC	CASSFGPSYEQYF
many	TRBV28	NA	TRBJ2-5	TGTGCCAGCAGTTTGGCGGCTCGGGAGACCCAGTACTTC	CASSLAARETQYF
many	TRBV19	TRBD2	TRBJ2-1	TGTGCCAGTAGTATCCGGGACTATCGTTACAATGAGCAGTTCTTC	CASSIRDYRYNEQFF
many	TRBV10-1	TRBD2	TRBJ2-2	TGCGCCAGCAGTGACGATAGCGGGACCGGTAGCACCGGGGAGCTGTTTTTT	CASSDDSGTGSTGELFF
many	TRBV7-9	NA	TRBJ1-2	TGTGCCAGCAGCCCAGCCAAGTTGGGTGATGGCTACACCTTC	CASSPAKLGDGYTF
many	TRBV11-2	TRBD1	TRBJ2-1	TGTGCCAGCAGCTTAGACAGGGGGTACTACAATGAGCAGTTCTTC	CASSLDRGYYNEQFF
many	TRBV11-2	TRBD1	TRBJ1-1	TGTGCCAGCACCGGAGACAGGGAGGGGATTGAAGCTTTCTTT	CASTGDREGIEAFF
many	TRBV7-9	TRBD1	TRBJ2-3	TGTGCCAGCAGCTCGTCGGGGACAGTTTATCTCGATACGCAGTATTTT	CASSSSGTVYLDTQYF
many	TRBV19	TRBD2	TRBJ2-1	TGTGCCAGTAGTATGGGGACTAGGTCGCCCAATGAGCAGTTCTTC	CASSMGTRSPNEQFF
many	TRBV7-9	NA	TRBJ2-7	TGTGCCAGCAGCTCGGGGGACTCCCTCTACTACGAGCAGTACTTC	CASSSGDSLYYEQYF
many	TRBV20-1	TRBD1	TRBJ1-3	TGCAGTGCGGAGGCGGGGACAGCTGGAAACACCATATATTTT	CSAEAGTAGNTIYF
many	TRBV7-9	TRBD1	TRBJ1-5	TGTGCCAGCAGCGCTCCGGGACAGGGCCAGCCCCAGCATTTT	CASSAPGQGQPQHF
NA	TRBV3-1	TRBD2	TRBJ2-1	TGTGCCAGCACCCAAGATTCCCCCTGGGAGGGAGGGATCAATGAGCAGTTCTTC	CASTQDSPWEGGINEQFF
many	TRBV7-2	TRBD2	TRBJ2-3	TGTGCCAGCAGCTCGGGACTAGCGGGAGGCACGCAGTATTTT	CASSSGLAGGTQYF
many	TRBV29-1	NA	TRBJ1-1	TGCAGCGGGGATCTCACTGAAGCTTTCTTT	CSGDLTEAFF
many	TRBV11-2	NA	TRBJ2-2	TGTGCCAGCAGCTTAGGCACCGGGGAGCTGTTTTTT	CASSLGTGELFF
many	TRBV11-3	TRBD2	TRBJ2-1	TGTGCCAGCAGCCATCTAGCGGGAGGCGGAAATGAGCAGTTCTTC	CASSHLAGGGNEQFF
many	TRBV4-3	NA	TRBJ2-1	TGCGCCAGCAGCCGAGGAGCAGGAGATTTGTACAATGAGCAGTTCTTC	CASSRGAGDLYNEQFF
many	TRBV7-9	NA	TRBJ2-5	TGTGCCAGCAGCTTACCTCCCTCCGGCTCACCGCCAGAGACCCAGTACTTC	CASSLPPSGSPPETQYF
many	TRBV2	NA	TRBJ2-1	TGTGCCAGCAGGGGGACTGGCCGGGGCAATGAGCAGTTCTTC	CASRGTGRGNEQFF
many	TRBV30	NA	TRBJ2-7	TGTGCCTGGAGCTCAGGGGTTGAGGCCGAGCAGTACTTC	CAWSSGVEAEQYF
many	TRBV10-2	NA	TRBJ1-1	TGCGCCAGCAGCCTGAATCCGGGGGGCACTGAAGCTTTCTTT	CASSLNPGGTEAFF
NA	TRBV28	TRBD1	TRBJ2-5	TGTGCCAGCAGTGAGACAGGGAGAGTGGAGACCCAGTACTTC	CASSETGRVETQYF
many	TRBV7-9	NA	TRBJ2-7	TGTGCCAGCAGCGACACACACCCCTACGAGCAGTACTTC	CASSDTHPYEQYF